The text below deals with one T cell receptor (beta chain). Its antigen is unknown. No base qualities exist here, and no much larger clone lies one base off it. Relative to germline, V is 2 bases shorter and J is 8 bases shorter, with 13 bases between their ends. The CDR3 contains 14 residues, cysteine and phenylalanine counted. The CDR3 DNA has 42 bases and is translated from base 1. CDR1 SGHAT and CDR2 FQNNGV were looked up in the germline V gene. The data stem from a study of shared clonotypes between healthy human individuals (dated by TCRdb to the early 2020s). Turning to the overall study: The cohort comprised two women and three men aged 18 to 49 years. Libraries were prepared and TCR repertoires were sequenced by different laboratories using diverse techniques, in order to increase sequencing depth and limit assay-specific biases. The study deeply sequenced blood TCR repertoires of five healthy adults to estimate repertoire size and the extent of clonotype sharing between individuals. Per donor, leukapheresis produced somewhere between about 0.9 and 10 billion PBMCs. For each donor, CD4 naive and CD4 memory were each run on three plates, CD8 naive on two plates, and CD8 memory on one plate. Results and caveats for the whole study, not just this receptor: Even with the large sequencing depth, rarefaction of the sorted-subset datasets indicated that sequencing was incomplete. Only blood was sampled, and tissue TCR repertoires likely differ from those in blood. Because the study included only a small number of donors, the genetic and exposure-history diversity represented was limited. Compared with non-shared clonotypes, the clonotypes found in all four sorted-subset donors had higher generation probabilities. When a few donors were compared, the shared fraction of clonotypes was 5% to 6.5% for naive CD4, about 4% for naive CD8, 2.3% for memory CD4, and approximately 0.4% for memory CD8. Based on pairwise subsampling, the degree of clonotype sharing among donors was expected to be affected by sequencing depth. Estimated clonotype richness was generally larger for naive than for memory subsets.

Using the deep immunoSEQ assay, TCR CDR3 regions were amplified from genomic DNA by multiplex PCR. Extracted genomic DNA from each cell subset was spread evenly across all wells of several immunoSEQ 96-well plates, with each plate serving as a replicate. For sorted subsets, about 200 ng genomic DNA, equal to tens of thousands of T cell genomes, was loaded into each replicate PCR. The purified libraries were quantified using a Qubit 3.0 fluorometer, sized with a Bioanalyzer 2100, and then quantified again using the KAPA Library Quantification kit. A separate single-read 150-cycle Illumina NextSeq 550 flow cell was used to sequence each immunoSEQ 96-well plate. Regarding the original processing steps: Because the immunoSEQ output held only junctional sequences and lacked quality scores, the filtering could not match the filtering applied to full-length reads. To assign V/J genes and CDR3, sequences were annotated using PyIR, a Python wrapper for IgBLAST v1.9, with IMGT germline references. Reads were removed for weak V/J assignments (E-value above 1e-6), missing CDR3, stop codons, out-of-frame junctions, or ambiguous translated residues. V3J clonotypes were defined as sequences sharing an identical inferred V gene, J gene, and CDR3 amino acid sequence. Percentage overlap between repertoires was computed as shared unique clonotypes divided by the size of the smaller repertoire. RTK rarefaction, the Chao1 estimator, and Recon v2.1 estimates of unobserved clonotypes were used to assess repertoire richness. For all TCRbeta clonotypes obtained by the gDNA method from four donors, generation probabilities were computed with OLGA. TCRdb limited this immuneACCESS table to in-frame rearrangements with V and J called. A share of clones is missing; checked studies link under half to unresolved V genes, and the rest is unexplained. Clonal size and the V and J genes are those of that table, whereas D and trimming came from the DNA. Recorded for this sample are roughly 640,000 clones; less than 98% of them occurred a single time. The ten top clones hold 0.055% to 0.07% of the sample.

The donors were healthy, HIV-negative adults with no recently reported acute infections or vaccinations. All donors were Caucasian adults living in Nashville, Tennessee, USA. CD4+ T cells were enriched by magnetic negative selection, after which naive cells were positively selected on CD45RA and the negative fraction was taken as the memory subset. Blood was collected by leukapheresis, and PBMCs were isolated by Ficoll-Histopaque density gradient centrifugation and then cryopreserved in liquid nitrogen vapor phase. Analytical flow cytometry was used to check the purity and quantity of each magnetically sorted T cell population. Genomic DNA was isolated from every sorted fraction and measured by UV absorbance on a Nanodrop 2000c.

This TCR derives from a woman in her twenties or thirties in good health. The chain is made from TRBV11-2 and TRBJ2-1; the D segment cannot be called with confidence. Sequencing was carried out using naive CD4+ T cells sorted from blood. Per the publication, the cell subset or site label means: CD45RA+ positively selected. At the DNA level, the sequence is TGTGCCAGCAGCTTATGGGCCCACGGGCATGAGCAGTTCTTC. Its product reads: CASSLWAHGHEQFF.